This TCR beta chain stems from a study of beta chain features in type 1 diabetes. Details on this clone: The antigen is unknown.

General study findings and limits: TCRB CDR3 length was moderately but significantly reduced in all four CD4+ subsets of Type 1 diabetes patients.

TCRB transcripts that were expressed got sequenced, as all of the isolated RNA had been reverse transcribed. Clones were sequenced by immunoSEQ multiplex PCR, and TCRdb holds only the in-frame ones, with some missing. The table records about 15,000 clones, around 70% of them present only once. Germline V gene data show CDR1 as LNHNV and CDR2 as YYDKDF (reference sequence). CDR3 length: 15 amino acids. Losses at the gene ends were 3 bases for V and 8 bases for J; bases not matched to a gene: 12. The sequence was obtained from a man aged 25-40 years with type 1 diabetes. V usage is TRBV15 and J usage is TRBJ1-2; 7 bases line up with TRBD1. Sequencing was carried out using stem cell memory CD4+ T cells from blood. CDR3 region: CATSSELTGREGYTF. CDR3 DNA sequence: TGTGCCACCAGCAGCGAACTGACAGGGCGAGAAGGCTACACCTTC.